This TCR beta chain is drawn from a study of breast tumors, draining lymph nodes, adjacent tissues. Germline lookup yields CDR1 SGHAT and CDR2 FQNNGV. The CDR3 length is 14 residues. The V gene lost 1 base and the J gene lost 7 bases, with 11 bases spanning the gap. This clonotype was counted ten times or more. Breast cancer patients provided tissue from their axillary draining lymph nodes. Via MiXCR, TCRdb re-called the multiplex PCR reads, giving one row per CDR3 protein. The sample includes roughly 100,000 distinct CDR3 sequences, around 30% of them seen just once. The TCR comes from a female donor with breast cancer. Some clones in this sample may be carry-over from other donors' samples. The chain links TRBV11-2 to TRBJ2-1; D may be TRBD1 or TRBD2 (6 bases each). What was sequenced was axillary lymph node tissue. The chain's CDR3 is CASSLVGAGNEQFF. The CDR3 nucleotides read TGTGCCAGCAGCTTAGTGGGGGCGGGAAATGAGCAGTTCTTC.